The 27 T cell receptor beta chains below all came from one sample that was sequenced in a study of T cells in tumors after PD-1 blockade. Sequenced by immunoSEQ multiplex PCR; TCRdb stores in-frame clones only, minus some. This sample carries around 45,000 clones, 70% to 85% of them seen once, and the ten largest clones take approximately 8.3%. The sample in question was PBMCs, obtained before anti-PD-1 therapy. The receptors were gathered from a human donor with advanced basal cell or squamous cell carcinoma (not recorded which).

V usage is TRBV4-2 and J usage is TRBJ1-1, with no clear D. V shed 1 base and J shed 0 bases, with 9 bases lying between them. The CDR3 spans 15 residues. Germline V gene data show CDR1 as LGHNA and CDR2 as YNFKEQ. The CDR3 reads CASSQGTTMNTEAFF. The CDR3 DNA reads TGTGCCAGCAGCCAAGGAACAACTATGAACACTGAAGCTTTCTTT.

The chain joins TRBV24-1 to TRBJ2-1, with 10 positions matching TRBD2. Trimming removed 8 bases from V and 3 bases from J; junction bases left unmatched: 18. CDR1 is KGHDR, CDR2 SFDVKD, per germline. CDR3 size: 19 residues. This chain's CDR3 is CATKFSQREGRGVYNEQFF. The CDR3 nucleotides read TGTGCCACCAAATTCAGCCAGCGGGAGGGCCGCGGGGTCTACAATGAGCAGTTCTTC.

The rearrangement uses TRBV18 and TRBJ2-2; D may be TRBD1 (5 bases). The CDR3 sequence is 16 residues long. Trimming stripped 2 bases from V and 4 bases from J, with 14 bases between. CDR1 and CDR2 from the germline V gene are KGHSH and LQKENI. This chain's CDR3 is CASSPGSHRSTGELFF. The CDR3 DNA is TGTGCCAGCTCACCAGGTTCCCACAGGAGCACCGGGGAGCTGTTTTTT.

The chain combines TRBV19 with TRBJ1-1; 8 bases match TRBD1. The ends lost 6 bases at V and 0 bases at J; junction bases unmatched: 3. The CDR3 runs to 14 residues. CDR1 and CDR2 (germline): LNHDA, SQIVND (reference sequence). CDR3 amino acids: CASRGTGMNTEAFF. The CDR3 DNA reads TGTGCCAGTAGAGGGACAGGCATGAACACTGAAGCTTTCTTT.

V usage is TRBV13 and J usage is TRBJ2-7, with D possibly TRBD2 on 5 matching bases. Germline CDR1 reads PRHDT; CDR2 reads FYEKMQ (reference sequence). Trimming took 5 bases from V and 7 from J, leaving 21 bases between them. The CDR3 contains 15 residues. The CDR3 region has the DNA TGTGCCAGCAGCCCTTCGGGAACAACCCTACGGGAGCAGTACTTC. Protein: CASSPSGTTLREQYF.

This chain uses TRBV6-5 with TRBJ2-6, with 7 bases lining up with TRBD1. The CDR3 sequence is 14 residues long. After removal of 10 bases from V and 3 bases from J, the junction contained 6 bases not matched to a gene. The V gene's germline CDR1 is MNHEY and CDR2 SVGAGI. CDR3 in DNA: TGTGCCATCGACAGGGTTCGTGGGGCCAACGTCCTGACTTTC. Residues: CAIDRVRGANVLTF.

This chain connects TRBV24-1 to TRBJ1-2; TRBD1 is a possible D gene (5 bases). Germline V gene sequence: CDR1 KGHDR, CDR2 SFDVKD. Trimming shortened V by 3 bases and J by 8 bases, and 6 bases separated the two germline ends. The CDR3 spans 11 residues. The CDR3 DNA follows: TGTGCCACCAGTGATGGGGGAGGCTACACCTTC. Its translation: CATSDGGGYTF.

This rearrangement joins TRBV28 to TRBJ2-4, with unresolved D. With 5 bases removed from V and 0 bases from J, the gap between germline ends came to 14 bases. Germline V gene lookup returns CDR1 MDHEN and CDR2 SYDVKM. The CDR3 consists of 16 residues. CDR3 coding DNA: TGTGCCAGCAGTCGCGCATTTCTAGTAGCCAAAAACATTCAGTACTTC. Translating gives CASSRAFLVAKNIQYF.

The chain links TRBV7-2 to TRBJ2-7; D unresolved. Germline values: CDR1 SGHTA, CDR2 FQGNSA. Trimming took 4 bases from V and 9 from J, leaving 13 bases between them. The CDR3 totals 12 residues. Here the CDR3 DNA reads TGTGCCAGCAGCTCGACCCCGCTAGGGCAGTACTTC. Translation: CASSSTPLGQYF.

This clone is categorized as medium-sized. The V gene is TRBV7-7, the J gene TRBJ2-5; TRBD2 agrees at 8 bases. Germline V gene lookup returns CDR1 SSHAT and CDR2 FNYEAQ (reference sequence). The V segment lost 5 bases and the J segment 2 bases; nucleotides outside the gene matches: 10. This CDR3 has 16 amino acids. The CDR3 sequence is CASSLITREAQETQYF. The CDR3 DNA follows: TGTGCCAGCAGCCTCATAACGCGGGAGGCACAAGAGACCCAGTACTTC. The whole variable domain, remainder taken from reference TRBV7-7 and TRBJ2-5, is GAGVSQSPRYKVTKRGQDVTLRCDPISSHATLYWYQQALGQGPEFLTYFNYEAQPDKSGLPSDRFSAERPEGSISTLTIQRTEQRDSAMYRCASSLITREAQETQYFGPGTRLLVL.

The rearrangement joins TRBV19 to TRBJ2-2; the D gene is possibly TRBD1 (5 bases). Trimming shortened V by 6 bases and J by 3 bases, and 14 bases separated the two germline ends. This CDR3 spans 15 amino acids. The germline gives CDR1 LNHDA, CDR2 SQIVND (reference sequence). In DNA form, the CDR3 reads TGTGCCAGTAGCATGACAGTGGTTGACACCGGGGAGCTGTTTTTT. This translates into CASSMTVVDTGELFF.

Comment on this clone: Other nucleotide sequences from this sample produce the same CDR3. V is TRBV6-5 and J is TRBJ2-1, with D possibly TRBD1 on 5 matching bases. The CDR3 consists of 14 residues. Germline CDR1 is MNHEY and CDR2 is SVGAGI. Deletions cut 0 bases from V and 10 bases from J, with 13 bases between. The CDR3 DNA reads TGTGCCAGCAGTTACTCGATACGGCAGGGCGAGCAGTTCTTC. Encoded protein: CASSYSIRQGEQFF.

The chain recombines TRBV6-5 with TRBJ1-6, with TRBD1 matching 11 bases. The CDR3 has 14 amino acids. The germline gives CDR1 MNHEY, CDR2 SVGAGI. V trimming: 6 bases; J trimming: 10 bases; junction bases outside the gene matches: 5. This CDR3 reads CASSRDRGFSPLHF. CDR3 coding DNA: TGTGCCAGCAGCCGGGACAGGGGGTTCTCACCCCTCCACTTT.

The V gene is TRBV6-6, the J gene TRBJ2-3; 9 nucleotides agree with TRBD2. V was pared by 10 bases and J by 0 bases, with 5 bases of the junction left unmatched. The CDR3 contains 14 residues. In germline, CDR1 is MNHNY, CDR2 SVGAGI (reference sequence). CDR3 in amino acids: CATSAGGSTDTQYF. The CDR3, as DNA: TGTGCCACCTCTGCGGGGGGGAGCACAGATACGCAGTATTTT.

This clone has a single count. The chain joins TRBV5-1 to TRBJ2-5, with TRBD1 as a possible D gene (6 bases). The CDR3 is made up of 15 amino acids. The ends were cut back, 3 bases at V and 2 bases at J, with 14 bases in the middle. Germline V CDR1 and CDR2: SGHRS, YFSETQ. The CDR3 nucleotides read TGCGCCAGCAGCTCCCAATCGACAGGTCAAGAGACCCAGTACTTC. Protein product: CASSSQSTGQETQYF.

This rearrangement joins TRBV6-5 to TRBJ1-1; D gene uncertain. This CDR3 has 14 amino acids. Germline CDR1 reads MNHEY; CDR2 reads SVGAGI. Trimming took off 5 bases at V and 4 bases at J, with 14 bases between the two ends. This chain's CDR3 is CASSPSLGSTEAFF. The CDR3 region has the DNA TGTGCCAGCAGTCCTTCCCTGGGATCCACTGAAGCTTTCTTT.

The chain carries TRBV29-1 and TRBJ2-3, with a weak D call TRBD2 (6 bases). Germline CDR1 reads SQVTM; CDR2 reads ANQGSEA. Trimming cost V 3 bases and J 4 bases, with 14 bases left between them. The CDR3 length is 14 residues. This chain's CDR3 is CSVDAGEEADTQYF. The CDR3 coding sequence is TGCAGCGTTGACGCCGGGGAGGAGGCAGATACGCAGTATTTT.

This chain connects TRBV2 to TRBJ2-5, with D possibly TRBD2 on 5 matching bases. This CDR3 has 14 residues. Per the germline V gene, CDR1 is SNHLY and CDR2 is FYNNEI. V was shortened by 1 base and J by 4 bases, with 10 bases between the two germline ends. CDR3 sequence reads: CASSEGASTETQYF. CDR3 DNA: TGTGCCAGCAGTGAAGGGGCTAGCACAGAGACCCAGTACTTC. The full variable domain, completed using reference TRBV2 and TRBJ2-5, is EPEVTQTPSHQVTQMGQEVILRCVPISNHLYFYWYRQILGQKVEFLVSFYNNEISEKSEIFDDQFSVERPDGSNFTLKIRSTKLEDSAMYFCASSEGASTETQYFGPGTRLLVL.

In nucleotides, the CDR3 is TGTGCCAGCAGCTCTATGGGGATTAGAACAGATACGCAGTATTTT. It is translated as CASSSMGIRTDTQYF. The chain uses TRBV7-8 and TRBJ2-3; D remains unclear. V shed 4 bases and J shed 3 bases, with 14 bases lying between them. This CDR3 is built from 15 residues. CDR1 and CDR2 (germline): SGHVS, FQNEAQ.

The genes are TRBV19 and TRBJ2-1; the D gene is possibly TRBD2 (6 bases). From germline, CDR1 is LNHDA and CDR2 SQIVND (reference sequence). This CDR3 spans 18 amino acids. Trimming cost V 3 bases and J 8 bases, with 26 bases left between them. CDR3 nucleotide sequence: TGTGCCAGTAGTATCCGCCCCAACATAGGAGGGAAGAGGCATGAGCAGTTCTTC. Its translation: CASSIRPNIGGKRHEQFF.

V and J are TRBV7-2 and TRBJ2-3; 10 bases align to TRBD2. The germline V gene has CDR1 SGHTA and CDR2 FQGNSA. This CDR3 spans 15 amino acids. V trimming: 4 bases; J trimming: 1 base; junction bases outside the gene matches: 2. The CDR3 DNA follows: TGTGCCAGCAGCTGGACTAGCGGACGCACAGATACGCAGTATTTT. It is translated as CASSWTSGRTDTQYF.

Only a few counts were recorded for this clone. The rearrangement joins TRBV7-6 to TRBJ2-3, with TRBD1 matching 8 bases. The CDR3 is made up of 17 amino acids. The V and J ends lost 1 base and 2 bases, in that order; junction bases with no gene match: 8. Germline CDR1 and CDR2: SGHVS and FNYEAQ. The CDR3: CASSLGQGSIDTDTQYF. In DNA, the CDR3 is TGTGCCAGCAGCTTAGGACAGGGGTCAATCGACACAGATACGCAGTATTTT.

V and J are TRBV28 and TRBJ1-2; TRBD1 matches 10 bases. Germline V gene sequence: CDR1 MDHEN, CDR2 SYDVKM. V lost 3 bases to trimming and J lost 6 bases; unmatched junction nucleotides: 10. The CDR3 covers 16 residues. The CDR3 spells CASSFLAGQGTHGYTF. The CDR3 DNA follows: TGTGCCAGCAGTTTTCTTGCGGGACAGGGGACCCATGGCTACACCTTC.

The chain combines TRBV2 with TRBJ1-1; D ambiguous. Germline lookup yields CDR1 SNHLY and CDR2 FYNNEI. The V gene lost 2 bases and the J gene lost 9 bases, with 13 bases spanning the gap. The CDR3 has 13 residues. CDR3 amino acids: CASSERPRVQAFF. The CDR3 DNA reads TGTGCCAGCAGTGAACGCCCAAGGGTGCAAGCTTTCTTT. The full variable domain, with the rest looked up from reference TRBV2 and TRBJ1-1, is EPEVTQTPSHQVTQMGQEVILRCVPISNHLYFYWYRQILGQKVEFLVSFYNNEISEKSEIFDDQFSVERPDGSNFTLKIRSTKLEDSAMYFCASSERPRVQAFFGQGTRLTVV.

The gene calls are TRBV9 and TRBJ1-1; D gene unclear. The CDR3 loop spans 12 amino acids. Trimming took 7 bases from V and 0 from J, leaving 7 bases between them. Germline V gene sequence: CDR1 SGDLS, CDR2 YYNGEE. CDR3 sequence reads: CASSDLNTEAFF. Here the CDR3 DNA reads TGTGCCAGCTCCGATCTGAACACTGAAGCTTTCTTT.

The rearrangement links TRBV19 to TRBJ2-2, with unresolved D. The V end was cut by 2 bases, the J end by 2 bases, with 9 bases between. Germline loops: CDR1 LNHDA, CDR2 SQIVND (reference sequence). CDR3 length equals 15 residues. CDR3 bases: TGTGCCAGTAGTATACCGTATACTAACACCGGGGAGCTGTTTTTT. It codes for CASSIPYTNTGELFF.

The chain recombines TRBV4-1 with TRBJ1-5; TRBD1 matches 8 bases. The V gene's germline CDR1 is MGHRA and CDR2 YSYEKL. The CDR3 loop spans 15 amino acids. Germline trimming cut 3 bases from V and 7 bases from J; bases unmatched to any gene: 8. The CDR3 region has the DNA TGCGCCAGCAGCCAGGGACAGGCTTTCCGGCAGCCCCAGCATTTT. It specifies CASSQGQAFRQPQHF.